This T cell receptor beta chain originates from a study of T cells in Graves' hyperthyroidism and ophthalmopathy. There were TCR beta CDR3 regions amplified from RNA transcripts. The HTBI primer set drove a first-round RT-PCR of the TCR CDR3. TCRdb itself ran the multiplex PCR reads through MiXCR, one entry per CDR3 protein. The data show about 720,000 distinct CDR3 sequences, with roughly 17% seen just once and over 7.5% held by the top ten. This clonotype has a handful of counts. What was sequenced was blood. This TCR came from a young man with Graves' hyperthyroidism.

The CDR3 DNA reads as TGTGCCAGCAGCCAAGATCGGGGGTTTTATAATTCACCCCTCCACTTT. It encodes CASSQDRGFYNSPLHF. This sequence joins TRBV3-1 and TRBJ1-6; D is perhaps TRBD1 (5 bases). Germline-derived CDR1 and CDR2 are LGHDT and YNNKEL (reference sequence). V dropped 0 bases and J dropped 4 bases, with 10 bases sitting between them. The CDR3 runs 16 residues.